Here is one T cell receptor (beta chain) with its context. The assay was immunoSEQ multiplex PCR, and TCRdb's table has in-frame clones only and misses some. The table has about 1,800,000 clones, about 95% seen once; the top ten hold 1% to 1.5%. This sample is part of a study of shared clonotypes between healthy human individuals. The CDR3 contains 16 residues. The V gene lost 6 bases and the J gene lost 6 bases, with 22 bases spanning the gap. Germline loops: CDR1 SGHTA, CDR2 FQGNSA. It was CD45RO-negative cells, positively selected for CCR7, that made up naive CD8 cells, with terminally differentiated effector memory CD45RA+ cells excluded. Healthy and HIV-negative, the adult donors had no recent acute infections or vaccinations.

The sequenced sample was naive CD8+ T cells sorted from blood. This receptor was taken from a man between 18 and 35 years old in good health. The J gene is TRBJ2-3, the V gene TRBV7-2, with D possibly being TRBD1 (5 bases). CDR3 protein: CASRQTLGQGTDTQYF. The CDR3 region has the DNA TGTGCCAGCAGACAAACATTGGGGCAGGGTACCGATACGCAGTATTTT.